This TCR beta chain appears in the sequencing data of a study of early T cells in non-severe SARS-CoV-2 infection. Whole-study context: Bulk RNA taken from unsorted whole blood was sequenced, leaving chains unpaired. Study findings and constraints: Matching against VDJdb likely underestimated virus-specific expansions, favoring anti-spike CD8.

The TCR library protocol attached unique molecular identifiers to the individual cDNA molecules. TCRdb re-derived calls from the 5' RACE reads in MiXCR, one entry per CDR3 protein. There are fewer than 90,000 distinct CDR3 sequences in the sample; roughly 13% occur only once, and about a tenth lies in the top ten. In regard to this clonotype: The target antigen is unknown.

Germline-derived CDR1 and CDR2 are LGHNA and YSLEER. V was pared by 0 bases and J by 10 bases, with 16 bases between. The CDR3 is made up of 15 amino acids. Sequencing input: whole blood. The source is an adult who was a healthcare worker with PCR-confirmed SARS-CoV-2 infection or an uninfected control (not recorded which). The V gene is TRBV4-3, the J gene TRBJ2-1, with a weak D call TRBD2 (5 bases). The CDR3: CASSQDRGLIGEQFF. CDR3 in DNA: TGCGCCAGCAGCCAAGATCGCGGGTTAATAGGGGAGCAGTTCTTC.